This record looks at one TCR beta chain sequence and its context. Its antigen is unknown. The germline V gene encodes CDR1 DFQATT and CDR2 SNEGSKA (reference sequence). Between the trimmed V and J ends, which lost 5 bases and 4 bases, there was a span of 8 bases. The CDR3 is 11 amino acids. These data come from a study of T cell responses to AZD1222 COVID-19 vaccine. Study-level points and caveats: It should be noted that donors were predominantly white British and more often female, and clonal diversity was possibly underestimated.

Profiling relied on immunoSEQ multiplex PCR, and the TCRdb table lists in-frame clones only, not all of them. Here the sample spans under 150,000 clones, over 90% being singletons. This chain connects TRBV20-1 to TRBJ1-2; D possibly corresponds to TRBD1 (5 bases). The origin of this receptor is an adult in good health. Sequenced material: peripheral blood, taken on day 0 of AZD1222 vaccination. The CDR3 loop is CSAGTVYGYTF. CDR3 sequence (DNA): TGCAGTGCTGGGACGGTCTATGGCTACACCTTC.